Listed here are 12 T cell receptor beta chains from one sample, sequenced in a study of identical twins. Each CDR3 protein gets one entry after TCRdb re-called the 5' RACE reads with MiXCR. The sample holds 450,000 to 650,000 distinct CDR3 sequences, 13% to 15% seen once. These data were also filed under a second study, of yellow fever vaccine responses in identical twins.

Input material: CD4+ T cells sorted from blood. All receptors come from a woman aged 18-29 years in good health.

There are a few counts of this clonotype. V usage is TRBV5-1 and J usage is TRBJ2-7; the D is unclear. The V and J ends lost 3 bases and 3 bases respectively, with 16 bases between them. This CDR3 has 15 amino acids. The germline V gene has CDR1 SGHRS and CDR2 YFSETQ. The CDR3 DNA sequence: TGCGCCAGCAGCTCCCCCGAATGGACCAACTACGAGCAGTACTTC. Translated, it gives CASSSPEWTNYEQYF.

This clonotype was picked up a small number of times. The chain couples TRBV9 to TRBJ2-1; 9 bases are a match to TRBD2. The V segment lost 4 bases and the J segment 6 bases; nucleotides outside the gene matches: 11. This CDR3 has 16 residues. Germline loops: CDR1 SGDLS, CDR2 YYNGEE. The CDR3 sequence: CASSPRAGGPINEQFF. CDR3 sequence (DNA): TGTGCCAGCAGCCCCCGAGCGGGAGGCCCCATCAATGAGCAGTTCTTC.

This chain uses TRBV5-8 with TRBJ2-2; possibly TRBD1 or TRBD2 for D (5 bases each). CDR3 size: 16 residues. Deletions cut 2 bases from V and 7 bases from J, with 18 bases between. Germline V CDR1 and CDR2: SGHTS, YDEGEE. Here the CDR3 DNA reads TGTGCCAGCAGCTTTTTAACCGGGACCTCAAACGGGGAGCTGTTTTTT. Protein sequence: CASSFLTGTSNGELFF.

The chain recombines TRBV20-1 with TRBJ2-2, with 12 bases aligning to TRBD2. V lost 1 base and J lost 7; bases outside the gene matches: 1. The CDR3 runs to 14 residues. Germline V gene data show CDR1 as DFQATT and CDR2 as SNEGSKA (reference sequence). CDR3 sequence: CSARASGRGGELFF. The DNA of the CDR3 is TGCAGTGCTAGAGCTAGCGGGAGGGGCGGGGAGCTGTTTTTT.

This clonotype was seen at least ten times. The chain links TRBV5-6 to TRBJ1-1, with a tentative D call TRBD1 (5 bases). Germline V gene data show CDR1 as SGHDT and CDR2 as YYEEEE. V lost 3 bases and J lost 3, with 24 bases in between. The CDR3 is made up of 18 amino acids. In DNA form, the CDR3 reads TGTGCCAGCAGCTACCCCGGGACCACCGTACACCGGGACACTGAAGCTTTCTTT. Translation: CASSYPGTTVHRDTEAFF.

This clonotype was observed a few times. This chain joins TRBV12-3 or TRBV12-4 and TRBJ1-1, with D possibly matching TRBD1 (6 bases). The CDR3 has 16 residues. Trimming shortened V by 1 base and J by 6 bases, and 18 bases separated the two germline ends. The CDR3 nucleotides are TGTGCCAGCAGTTTAGATGCGGTCAGGGGTGTTGCTGAAGCTTTCTTT. Amino acid sequence: CASSLDAVRGVAEAFF.

This clonotype was detected only a few times. The CDR3 region is CSAPLRDYGYTF. The CDR3 nucleotides are TGCAGTGCTCCCTTGAGGGACTATGGCTACACCTTC. The J gene is TRBJ1-2, the V gene TRBV20-1; D unclear. Germline V gene data show CDR1 as DFQATT and CDR2 as SNEGSKA (reference sequence). Trimming cost V 5 bases and J 3 bases, with 10 bases left between them. The CDR3 spans 12 residues.

The chain employs TRBV19 and TRBJ2-5; 10 positions agree with TRBD1. V was clipped by 8 bases and J by 3 bases; unmatched bases: 6. Germline V lookup: CDR1 LNHDA, CDR2 SQIVND (reference sequence). The CDR3 runs to 14 residues. CDR3 region: CASRQDRGKETQYF. The CDR3 DNA reads TGTGCCAGTCGCCAGGACAGGGGGAAAGAGACCCAGTACTTC.

This clonotype was counted at least ten times. The CDR3 protein is CASSLLRGTYEQYF. CDR3 nucleotide sequence: TGTGCCAGCAGCTTATTACGGGGAACCTACGAGCAGTACTTC. The V and J genes are TRBV7-2 and TRBJ2-7; D may be TRBD2 (5 bases). This CDR3 is 14 amino acids long. From germline, CDR1 is SGHTA and CDR2 FQGNSA. Trimming left V 2 bases short and J 2 bases short, with 10 bases between.

This clonotype was counted ten times or more. This sequence joins TRBV12-3 or TRBV12-4 and TRBJ1-2; the match to TRBD1 covers 8 bases. Trimming at V came to 6 bases and at J to 9 bases, leaving 12 bases not matched to a gene. The CDR3 consists of 14 residues. Written as DNA, the CDR3 is TGTGCCAGCAGCCCCCAACAGGGGGGCCTTCGCTACACCTTC. It yields the protein CASSPQQGGLRYTF.

The sample holds a few counts of this clonotype. The chain's CDR3 is CATLEREPRTDTQYF. The CDR3 DNA is TGTGCCACCCTTGAGCGGGAGCCTCGGACAGATACGCAGTATTTT. J is TRBJ2-3 and V is TRBV15; 8 bases are a match to TRBD2. V gave up 8 bases and J gave up 3 bases; unmatched junction bases: 10. CDR3 length: 15 amino acids. Germline assignment: CDR1 LNHNV and CDR2 YYDKDF (reference sequence).

The chain joins TRBV5-6 to TRBJ2-7; 8 bases are a match to TRBD2. The CDR3 has 15 amino acids. V gave up 0 bases and J gave up 3 bases; unmatched junction bases: 5. The V gene's germline CDR1 is SGHDT and CDR2 YYEEEE. The CDR3 sequence is CASSLDPGGNYEQYF. The DNA of the CDR3 is TGTGCCAGCAGCTTGGACCCGGGGGGGAACTACGAGCAGTACTTC.